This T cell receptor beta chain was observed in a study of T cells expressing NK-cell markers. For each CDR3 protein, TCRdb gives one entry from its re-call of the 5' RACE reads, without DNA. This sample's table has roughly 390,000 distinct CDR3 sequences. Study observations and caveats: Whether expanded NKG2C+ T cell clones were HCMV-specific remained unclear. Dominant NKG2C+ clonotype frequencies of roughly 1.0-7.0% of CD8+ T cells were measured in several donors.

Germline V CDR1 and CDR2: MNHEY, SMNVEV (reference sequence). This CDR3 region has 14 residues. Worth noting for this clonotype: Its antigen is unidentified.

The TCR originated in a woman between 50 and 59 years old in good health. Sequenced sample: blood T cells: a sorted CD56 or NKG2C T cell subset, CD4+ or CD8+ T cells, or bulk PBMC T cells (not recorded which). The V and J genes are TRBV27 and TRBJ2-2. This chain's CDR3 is CASSFLVSTGELFF.